The 21 T cell receptor beta chains presented below share a single source sample, sequenced in a study of Graves' ophthalmopathy and Graves' hyperthyroidism. As the template, RNA transcripts were used to amplify TCR beta CDR3 regions. The first round was an RT-PCR with HTBI primers, and the second round was a multiplex PCR. TCRdb re-called the multiplex PCR reads through MiXCR, storing one row per CDR3 protein. The data show 200,000 to 300,000 distinct CDR3 sequences, 45% seen once. Sequencing was done on a sample of peripheral blood. These TCRs come from an adult man with Graves' ophthalmopathy.

This clonotype occurred many times. The chain combines TRBV2 with TRBJ1-5; D is perhaps TRBD1 (5 bases). Between the trimmed V and J ends, which lost 6 bases and 2 bases, there was a span of 14 bases. Germline assignment: CDR1 SNHLY and CDR2 FYNNEI. The CDR3 length is 15 residues. The CDR3 region is CASSDVGGGNQPQHF. The CDR3 DNA reads as TGTGCCAGCAGCGACGTTGGGGGGGGCAATCAGCCCCAGCATTTT.

The rearrangement uses TRBV19 and TRBJ1-5; D ambiguous. The CDR3 spans 14 residues. The germline V and J ends were trimmed by 4 bases and 3 bases, with 10 bases remaining between them. The germline CDR1 and CDR2 sequences are LNHDA and SQIVND (reference sequence). In DNA, the CDR3 is TGTGCCAGTAGTAAGGAAGAGGACAATCAGCCCCAGCATTTT. Its translation: CASSKEEDNQPQHF.

This chain's CDR3 is CASSQERGGGEKLFF. The CDR3 DNA is TGTGCCAGCAGCCAAGAACGAGGGGGAGGTGAAAAACTGTTTTTT. The chain joins TRBV14 to TRBJ1-4; tentative D call: TRBD1 (6 bases). The CDR3 has 15 amino acids. CDR1 and CDR2 (germline): SGHDN, FVKESK. The V end was cut by 0 bases, the J end by 7 bases, with 12 bases between.

This rearrangement joins TRBV7-2 to TRBJ1-1; D may be TRBD1 (5 bases). The CDR3 extends over 17 amino acids. V gave up 5 bases and J gave up 1 base, with 20 bases separating them. The germline gives CDR1 SGHTA, CDR2 FQGNSA. The CDR3 DNA reads as TGTGCCAGCAGCCTAGGGGTAGAGAAAATGTGGAACACTGAAGCTTTCTTT. This gives the protein CASSLGVEKMWNTEAFF.

The V call is TRBV25-1, the J call TRBJ2-7; D possibly corresponds to TRBD1 (5 bases). Germline assignment: CDR1 MGHDK and CDR2 SYGVNS. V was cut by 5 bases and J by 1 base, with 12 bases left in between. There are 14 residues in the CDR3. The CDR3 DNA is TGTGCCAGCAGTCAACAGGTCGCTTCCTACGAGCAGTACTTC. The encoded protein is CASSQQVASYEQYF.

The gene calls are TRBV5-5 and TRBJ2-7; 9 nucleotides agree with TRBD1. Germline V gives CDR1 SGHKS, CDR2 YYEKEE (reference sequence). The CDR3 runs 14 residues. With 5 bases clipped from V and 3 bases from J, the junction kept 6 bases outside the gene matches. The CDR3 coding sequence is TGTGCCAGCAGTTACAGGGGGCATAACTACGAGCAGTACTTC. Amino acids: CASSYRGHNYEQYF.

J is TRBJ1-1 and V is TRBV10-3; unclear D gene. Germline CDR1 reads ENHRY; CDR2 reads SYGVKD. The ends were cut back, 5 bases at V and 6 bases at J, with 16 bases in the middle. There are 14 residues in the CDR3. The CDR3 DNA follows: TGTGCCATCAGTACCGGGTCGCCGGTTGCTGAAGCTTTCTTT. Its translation: CAISTGSPVAEAFF.

Turning to this clonotype: A junction end diverges from the germline sequence, so it may reflect a read error. V and J are TRBV10-3 and TRBJ2-7; 8 nucleotides line up with TRBD2. This CDR3 comprises 14 residues. CDR1 is ENHRY, CDR2 SYGVKD, per germline. CDR3 protein: CASSYYGGDGEQYF. The DNA for the CDR3 is TGTGCCAGCAGTTACTACGGGGGGGATGGCGAGCAGTACTTC.

This clonotype was recorded only once. The chain uses TRBV7-2 and TRBJ2-7; D uncertain. Germline V gene data show CDR1 as SGHTA and CDR2 as FQGNSA. Trimming pared 5 bases from V and 5 bases from J, leaving 10 bases between. The CDR3 loop spans 12 amino acids. CDR3 sequence reads: CASSRGGHEQYF. The DNA of the CDR3 is TGTGCCAGCAGCCGCGGCGGTCACGAGCAGTACTTC.

V usage is TRBV2 and J usage is TRBJ2-5; D possibly corresponds to TRBD1 (6 bases). The J call may be mistaken, given a closer DNA end match to TRBJ2-1. The CDR3 runs to 14 residues. Germline loops: CDR1 SNHLY, CDR2 FYNNEI. The CDR3, as DNA: TGTGCCAGCACCGTGGGACAACTAAACAATGAGCAGTTCTTC. Translated: CASTVGQLNNEQFF.

The V call is TRBV7-9, the J call TRBJ1-1; 8 nucleotides align to TRBD1. CDR1 is SEHNR and CDR2 is FQNEAQ in the germline V gene (reference sequence). The CDR3 contains 14 residues. V lost 7 bases, J lost 4 bases, and 8 bases stayed unmatched. In nucleotides, the CDR3 is TGTGCCAGCACCCTCGGACAGGGTCGCACTGAAGCTTTCTTT. Encoded protein: CASTLGQGRTEAFF.

The CDR3 here is CAITETLGGRNTIYF. The CDR3 DNA follows: TGTGCCATCACTGAAACCCTAGGGGGCCGAAACACCATATATTTT. The V call is TRBV10-3, the J call TRBJ1-3, with 7 bases aligning to TRBD1. CDR3 length: 15 residues. Germline assignment: CDR1 ENHRY and CDR2 SYGVKD. The ends lost 7 bases at V and 5 bases at J; junction bases unmatched: 11.

Concerning this clonotype itself: At one boundary the junction diverges from the germline segment, which might be a read error. The J gene is TRBJ2-7, the V gene TRBV12-3 or TRBV12-4; 11 bases fit TRBD2. The CDR3 consists of 15 residues. Here the CDR3 DNA reads TGTGCCAGCAGTGTAGCGGGGGGGCCTAACTACGAGCAGTACTTC. Protein: CASSVAGGPNYEQYF.

The gene calls are TRBV7-9 and TRBJ2-7; the match to TRBD1 covers 8 bases. Trimming cost V 4 bases and J 2 bases; bases outside gene matches: 7. The CDR3 is made up of 15 amino acids. Germline V gives CDR1 SEHNR, CDR2 FQNEAQ (reference sequence). The CDR3 DNA is TGTGCCAGCAGCTCCCCTGACAGGGGAGCCTACGAGCAGTACTTC. It translates to CASSSPDRGAYEQYF.

V gene TRBV2 combines with J gene TRBJ1-1; D unclear. Trimming removed 7 bases at V and 2 bases at J, with 11 bases between. CDR1 and CDR2 (germline): SNHLY, FYNNEI. There are 13 residues in the CDR3. CDR3 in amino acids: CASMRMLNTEAFF. The CDR3 DNA reads TGTGCCAGCATGAGGATGTTAAACACTGAAGCTTTCTTT. The whole variable domain, filled in from reference TRBV2 and TRBJ1-1, reads EPEVTQTPSHQVTQMGQEVILRCVPISNHLYFYWYRQILGQKVEFLVSFYNNEISEKSEIFDDQFSVERPDGSNFTLKIRSTKLEDSAMYFCASMRMLNTEAFFGQGTRLTVV.

V is TRBV5-1 and J is TRBJ1-2; no clear D. Trimming removed 0 bases at V and 4 bases at J, with 10 bases between. Germline V gene sequence: CDR1 SGHRS, CDR2 YFSETQ. The CDR3 covers 14 residues. CDR3 sequence reads: CASSLEAATYGYTF. In DNA, the CDR3 is TGCGCCAGCAGCTTGGAGGCAGCAACCTATGGCTACACCTTC.

This clonotype was recorded a few times. This chain links TRBV2 with TRBJ2-7, with 12 bases aligning to TRBD1. Looked up from germline, CDR1 is SNHLY and CDR2 is FYNNEI. CDR3 length equals 16 residues. Losses at the gene ends were 5 bases for V and 6 bases for J; bases not matched to a gene: 11. The CDR3, as DNA: TGTGCCAGCAGTCCCCGAGGGACAGGGGGCCTCGGCGAGCAGTACTTC. Its translation: CASSPRGTGGLGEQYF.

There are many counts of this clonotype. This rearrangement joins TRBV20-1 to TRBJ2-5; TRBD2 agrees at 8 bases. Germline trimming cut 4 bases from V and 5 bases from J; bases unmatched to any gene: 9. CDR3 length equals 14 residues. Germline V gene lookup returns CDR1 DFQATT and CDR2 SNEGSKA (reference sequence). Here the CDR3 DNA reads TGCAGTGCTATGGACAGAGCGGGGGCGGAGACCCAGTACTTC. Encoded protein: CSAMDRAGAETQYF.

Remarks on this clonotype: A much larger clone lies a single base off, so this may be a read error. The DNA of the CDR3 is TGTGCCACCACTATCAGCGTAGAACTGTTTTTT. Amino acids: CATTISVELFF. The chain carries TRBV2 and TRBJ1-4; D gene ambiguous. The length of the CDR3 is 11 residues. Trimming took 10 bases from V and 12 from J, leaving 15 bases between them. The V gene's germline CDR1 is SNHLY and CDR2 FYNNEI.

This clonotype was observed a handful of times. The J gene is TRBJ1-5, the V gene TRBV7-9; 9 positions agree with TRBD1. Germline lookup yields CDR1 SEHNR and CDR2 FQNEAQ (reference sequence). This CDR3 comprises 15 residues. Trimming removed 5 bases from V and 5 bases from J; junction bases left unmatched: 7. CDR3 coding DNA: TGTGCCAGCAGCCTGGGACAGGGAGGGGATCAGCCCCAGCATTTT. Translation gives CASSLGQGGDQPQHF.

This clonotype was counted at least ten times. The CDR3 DNA is TGTGCCAGCAGCGTGGAAGAGACCCAGTACTTC. Translated, it gives CASSVEETQYF. The genes are TRBV25-1 and TRBJ2-5; D ambiguous. Germline assignment: CDR1 MGHDK and CDR2 SYGVNS. The CDR3 totals 11 residues. Trimming removed 6 bases from V and 3 bases from J, with 5 bases in between.